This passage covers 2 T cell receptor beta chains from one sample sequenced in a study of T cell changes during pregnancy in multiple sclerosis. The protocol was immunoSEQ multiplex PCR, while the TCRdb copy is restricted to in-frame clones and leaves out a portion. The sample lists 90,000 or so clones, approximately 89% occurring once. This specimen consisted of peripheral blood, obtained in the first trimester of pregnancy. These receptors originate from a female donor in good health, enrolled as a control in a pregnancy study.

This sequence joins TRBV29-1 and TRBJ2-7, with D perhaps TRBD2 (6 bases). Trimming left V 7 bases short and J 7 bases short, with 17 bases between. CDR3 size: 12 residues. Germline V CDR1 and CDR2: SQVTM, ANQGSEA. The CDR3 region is CSGTDGGAEQYF. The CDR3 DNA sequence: TGCAGCGGCACGGACGGCGGGGCGGAGCAGTACTTC.

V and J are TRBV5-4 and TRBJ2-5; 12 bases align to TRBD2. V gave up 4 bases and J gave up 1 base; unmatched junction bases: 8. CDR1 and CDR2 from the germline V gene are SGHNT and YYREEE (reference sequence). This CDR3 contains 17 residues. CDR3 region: CASSHGLAGPLQETQYF. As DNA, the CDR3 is TGTGCCAGCAGCCACGGACTAGCGGGGCCCCTCCAAGAGACCCAGTACTTC. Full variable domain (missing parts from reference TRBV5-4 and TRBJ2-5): ETGVTQSPTHLIKTRGQQVTLRCSSQSGHNTVSWYQQALGQGPQFIFQYYREEENGRGNFPPRFSGLQFPNYSSELNVNALELDDSALYLCASSHGLAGPLQETQYFGPGTRLLVL.